The 5 T cell receptor beta chains in this list originate from one sample, sequenced in a study of T cell changes during pregnancy in multiple sclerosis. This table comes from immunoSEQ multiplex PCR, and its TCRdb copy is limited to in-frame clones, with some not included. In the table there are roughly 40,000 clones, over 75% of which are singletons. Source: CD8+ T cells from peripheral blood mononuclear cells, taken in the first trimester of pregnancy. The receptors were sampled from a female donor with multiple sclerosis, enrolled in a pregnancy study.

The CDR3, as DNA: TGCAGCGTTGAAGACGGGGTAGCCGGGAAGACCCAGTACTTC. It codes for CSVEDGVAGKTQYF. The chain couples TRBV29-1 to TRBJ2-5; TRBD2 might be the D (5 bases). V was cut by 0 bases and J by 6 bases, with 14 bases left in between. CDR1 is SQVTM and CDR2 is ANQGSEA in the germline V gene. The CDR3 is made up of 14 amino acids.

The chain combines TRBV4-3 with TRBJ2-1; 8 nucleotides align to TRBD1. The CDR3 totals 16 residues. The V gene's germline CDR1 is LGHNA and CDR2 YSLEER. V was pared by 3 bases and J by 6 bases, with 10 bases of the junction left unmatched. The CDR3 DNA follows: TGCGCCAGCAGCCAGGGCGACAGGGGCGGCTTCAATGAGCAGTTCTTC. Its translation is CASSQGDRGGFNEQFF.

The V gene is TRBV6-1, the J gene TRBJ1-2; D unresolved. Germline V gene lookup returns CDR1 MNHNS and CDR2 SASEGT. V lost 0 bases and J lost 8, with 7 bases in between. The CDR3 is made up of 12 amino acids. The DNA for the CDR3 is TGTGCCAGCAGTGAAGCAGCGAGCGGCTACACCTTC. It codes for CASSEAASGYTF.

V and J are TRBV9 and TRBJ2-5, with 8 bases identical to TRBD1. The germline gives CDR1 SGDLS, CDR2 YYNGEE. CDR3 length: 15 amino acids. The V segment lost 3 bases and the J segment 2 bases; nucleotides outside the gene matches: 6. CDR3 residues: CASSEGDRTQETQYF. The CDR3 DNA reads as TGTGCCAGCAGCGAGGGGGACAGGACACAAGAGACCCAGTACTTC.

In DNA form, the CDR3 reads TGTGCCAGCAGTTACTCGAATCAGGGCCCCTATGGCTACACCTTC. Translated, it gives CASSYSNQGPYGYTF. The V and J genes are TRBV6-6 and TRBJ1-2; perhaps TRBD1 as D (5 bases). V was clipped by 0 bases and J by 4 bases, with 12 bases between them. Germline CDR1 and CDR2: MNHNY and SVGAGI (reference sequence). This CDR3 comprises 15 residues.